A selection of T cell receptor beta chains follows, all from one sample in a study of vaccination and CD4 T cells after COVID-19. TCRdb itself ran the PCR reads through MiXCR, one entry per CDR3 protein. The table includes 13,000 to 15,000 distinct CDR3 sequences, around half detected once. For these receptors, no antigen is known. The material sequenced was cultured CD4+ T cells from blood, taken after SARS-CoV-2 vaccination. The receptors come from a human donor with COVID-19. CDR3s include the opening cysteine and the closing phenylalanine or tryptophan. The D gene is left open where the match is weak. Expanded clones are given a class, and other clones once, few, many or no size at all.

cdr3_nt: TGTGCCACCAGTGATACGGGGACGGGGAACAATGAGCAGTTCTTC
cdr3_aa: CATSDTGTGNNEQFF
d_call: -
clone_size: -
v_call: TRBV24-1
j_call: TRBJ2-1

cdr3_nt: TGTGCCAGCAGCTTGAACTCGAACACCGGGGAGCTGTTTTTT
cdr3_aa: CASSLNSNTGELFF
d_call: -
clone_size: -
v_call: TRBV5-6
j_call: TRBJ2-2

cdr3_nt: TGTGCCACCAGCAGAGGCGGGGCCTACTACGAGCAGTACTTC
cdr3_aa: CATSRGGAYYEQYF
d_call: -
clone_size: few
v_call: TRBV15
j_call: TRBJ2-7

cdr3_nt: TGTGCCAGCAGCCAATCTGGGGCCAACGTCCTGACTTTC
cdr3_aa: CASSQSGANVLTF
d_call: -
clone_size: -
v_call: TRBV7-9
j_call: TRBJ2-6

cdr3_nt: TGTGCCAGCAGTGGGGGCACGACCATAGTCCAGCCCCAGCATTTT
cdr3_aa: CASSGGTTIVQPQHF
d_call: -
clone_size: few
v_call: TRBV6-1
j_call: TRBJ1-5

cdr3_nt: TGTGCCAGCAGCCTGGGGGACAGGGGTTACAGTGGAGATCAGCCCCAGCATTTT
cdr3_aa: CASSLGDRGYSGDQPQHF
d_call: TRBD1
clone_size: few
v_call: TRBV5-6
j_call: TRBJ1-5

cdr3_nt: TGTGCCATCAGTGCGACAGGGGTCGGGGAAAAACTGTTTTTT
cdr3_aa: CAISATGVGEKLFF
d_call: TRBD1
clone_size: -
v_call: TRBV10-3
j_call: TRBJ1-4

cdr3_nt: TGTGCCAGCAGCTTTGACGGTAGCGGATATTACTCCTACGAGCAGTACTTC
cdr3_aa: CASSFDGSGYYSYEQYF
d_call: -
clone_size: -
v_call: TRBV7-8
j_call: TRBJ2-7

cdr3_nt: TGTGCCAGCAGGCCGGGACAGGGGAACACTGAAGCTTTCTTT
cdr3_aa: CASRPGQGNTEAFF
d_call: TRBD1
clone_size: -
v_call: TRBV6-1
j_call: TRBJ1-1

cdr3_nt: TGTGCCAGCCGGACAGGGTCCGGGGAGCTGTTTTTT
cdr3_aa: CASRTGSGELFF
d_call: TRBD1
clone_size: -
v_call: TRBV28
j_call: TRBJ2-2

cdr3_nt: TGTGCCAGCAGCCAAGTACTAGCGGGGGGACCAGATACGCAGTATTTT
cdr3_aa: CASSQVLAGGPDTQYF
d_call: TRBD2
clone_size: -
v_call: TRBV16
j_call: TRBJ2-3

cdr3_nt: TGCGCCAGCAGCTTACCCGGGACAGTGGGAAACTACGAGCAGTACTTC
cdr3_aa: CASSLPGTVGNYEQYF
d_call: TRBD1
clone_size: -
v_call: TRBV5-1
j_call: TRBJ2-7

cdr3_nt: TGCAGTGCTAGTGAAACAGGGAGGTCTAACTATGGCTACACCTTC
cdr3_aa: CSASETGRSNYGYTF
d_call: -
clone_size: -
v_call: TRBV20-1
j_call: TRBJ1-2

cdr3_nt: TGTGCCAGCAGTTCCGCCCGGGACATCAATCAGCCCCAGCATTTT
cdr3_aa: CASSSARDINQPQHF
d_call: -
clone_size: -
v_call: TRBV12-3/TRBV12-4
j_call: TRBJ1-5

cdr3_nt: TGCGCCAGCAGCTTGGAGGGGCTGAAGAACACTGAAGCTTTCTTT
cdr3_aa: CASSLEGLKNTEAFF
d_call: -
clone_size: -
v_call: TRBV5-1
j_call: TRBJ1-1

cdr3_nt: TGTGCCAGCAGGAATAGCGGGGGGGCCTACAATGAGCAGTTCTTC
cdr3_aa: CASRNSGGAYNEQFF
d_call: TRBD2
clone_size: -
v_call: TRBV27
j_call: TRBJ2-1

cdr3_nt: TGTGCCAGCAGCTTCTACGGCAGGTCGAACACTGAAGCTTTCTTT
cdr3_aa: CASSFYGRSNTEAFF
d_call: -
clone_size: -
v_call: TRBV11-3
j_call: TRBJ1-1

cdr3_nt: TGTGCCAGCAGCTTGGGACTGAACGAGCAGTACTTC
cdr3_aa: CASSLGLNEQYF
d_call: -
clone_size: -
v_call: TRBV7-2
j_call: TRBJ2-7

cdr3_nt: TGTGCCATCAGTGAGACAGGGAATAATTCACCCCTCCACTTT
cdr3_aa: CAISETGNNSPLHF
d_call: -
clone_size: -
v_call: TRBV10-3
j_call: TRBJ1-6

cdr3_nt: TGTGCCAGCAGCACCGCGGGAGGGTGGCAGTTCTTC
cdr3_aa: CASSTAGGWQFF
d_call: TRBD2
clone_size: -
v_call: TRBV28
j_call: TRBJ2-1

cdr3_nt: TGTGCCAGCAGTCCCCGGGACAGCGAAAATAATTCACCCCTCCACTTT
cdr3_aa: CASSPRDSENNSPLHF
d_call: TRBD1
clone_size: -
v_call: TRBV7-2
j_call: TRBJ1-6

cdr3_nt: TGTGCCAGCAGCCCCTATTCGGACAGGGGGCTGATCTGGGAGACCCAGTACTTC
cdr3_aa: CASSPYSDRGLIWETQYF
d_call: TRBD1
clone_size: -
v_call: TRBV4-2
j_call: TRBJ2-5

cdr3_nt: TGTGCCAGTAAAGGACGGTATAATTCACCCCTCCACTTT
cdr3_aa: CASKGRYNSPLHF
d_call: -
clone_size: few
v_call: TRBV19
j_call: TRBJ1-6

cdr3_nt: TGCAGTGCTAGAGTGTCCCCTAGCGGGGGGGCCAGGTCCAAAAACATTCAGTACTTC
cdr3_aa: CSARVSPSGGARSKNIQYF
d_call: TRBD2
clone_size: -
v_call: TRBV20-1
j_call: TRBJ2-4

cdr3_nt: TGTGCCAGCAGTGACCGGGACAGGGTGGGGGTGGCAGATCAGCCCCAGCATTTT
cdr3_aa: CASSDRDRVGVADQPQHF
d_call: TRBD1
clone_size: -
v_call: TRBV6-1
j_call: TRBJ1-5

cdr3_nt: TGTGCCAGCAGTTACTCTACGGGACACGGACGCAGCTCCTATAATTCACCCCTCCACTTT
cdr3_aa: CASSYSTGHGRSSYNSPLHF
d_call: -
clone_size: few
v_call: TRBV6-5
j_call: TRBJ1-6

cdr3_nt: TGTGCCAGCAGCAGACAAACTCGGAATGAGCAGTTCTTC
cdr3_aa: CASSRQTRNEQFF
d_call: -
clone_size: -
v_call: TRBV7-2
j_call: TRBJ2-1

cdr3_nt: TGTGCCAGCAGTTACCCATCAGGGAATGAAGCTTTCTTT
cdr3_aa: CASSYPSGNEAFF
d_call: -
clone_size: few
v_call: TRBV6-5
j_call: TRBJ1-1

cdr3_nt: TGTGCCGGCAGTTACCCTCCCAACACCATATATTTT
cdr3_aa: CAGSYPPNTIYF
d_call: -
clone_size: -
v_call: TRBV6-5
j_call: TRBJ1-3

cdr3_nt: TGCGCCAGCAGGTCTGAGAGGCTCACAGATACGCAGTATTTT
cdr3_aa: CASRSERLTDTQYF
d_call: -
clone_size: -
v_call: TRBV5-1
j_call: TRBJ2-3

cdr3_nt: TGTGCCAGCAGTGAAGTGGAGGGAACCGAAAAACTGTTTTTT
cdr3_aa: CASSEVEGTEKLFF
d_call: -
clone_size: -
v_call: TRBV6-1
j_call: TRBJ1-4

cdr3_nt: TGTGCCATCGGGGGGACTACAAACACCGGGGAGCTGTTTTTT
cdr3_aa: CAIGGTTNTGELFF
d_call: TRBD2
clone_size: -
v_call: TRBV10-3
j_call: TRBJ2-2

cdr3_nt: TGTGCCATCAGTGTAGGGGGTTTAAATGTTATTCCAGCTTTCTTT
cdr3_aa: CAISVGGLNVIPAFF
d_call: -
clone_size: few
v_call: TRBV10-3
j_call: TRBJ1-1

cdr3_nt: TGCAGTGCTTTAACGACATCCGGGGTGAATTCACCCCTCCACTTT
cdr3_aa: CSALTTSGVNSPLHF
d_call: -
clone_size: -
v_call: TRBV20-1
j_call: TRBJ1-6

cdr3_nt: TGTGCCAGTAGAGCAGCGGGGGGCCACAAGGATGAGCAGTTCTTC
cdr3_aa: CASRAAGGHKDEQFF
d_call: TRBD2
clone_size: -
v_call: TRBV19
j_call: TRBJ2-1

cdr3_nt: TGTGCCAGTAGTATCGGGGCGGGCCGCTACGAGCAGTACTTC
cdr3_aa: CASSIGAGRYEQYF
d_call: -
clone_size: -
v_call: TRBV19
j_call: TRBJ2-7

cdr3_nt: TGTGCCAGTACCGCCGCCCAGGGACAGCCCATAGCGTGGCCCCAGCATTTT
cdr3_aa: CASTAAQGQPIAWPQHF
d_call: TRBD1
clone_size: -
v_call: TRBV19
j_call: TRBJ1-5

cdr3_nt: TGTGCCAGCAGTGAAGAGACCCAGTACTTC
cdr3_aa: CASSEETQYF
d_call: -
clone_size: few
v_call: TRBV2
j_call: TRBJ2-5

cdr3_nt: TGTGCCAGCAGCTCGGGCGGGGATCAAGAGCAGTTCTTC
cdr3_aa: CASSSGGDQEQFF
d_call: -
clone_size: -
v_call: TRBV7-9
j_call: TRBJ2-1

cdr3_nt: TGTGCCAGCAGCACCAGAGGCGCTTACAATGAGCAGTTCTTC
cdr3_aa: CASSTRGAYNEQFF
d_call: -
clone_size: -
v_call: TRBV7-2
j_call: TRBJ2-1

cdr3_nt: TGTGCCAGCAGCTTAGGGCCCGGTTCCTACGAGCAGTACTTC
cdr3_aa: CASSLGPGSYEQYF
d_call: -
clone_size: -
v_call: TRBV7-9
j_call: TRBJ2-7

cdr3_nt: TGCAGTGCCCCGGACAGGGTCAGCGAAACAGATACGCAGTATTTT
cdr3_aa: CSAPDRVSETDTQYF
d_call: TRBD1
clone_size: -
v_call: TRBV20-1
j_call: TRBJ2-3

cdr3_nt: TGTGCCAGCAGTTTATGGAAGACAGGGACCACGAGCTATGGCTACACCTTC
cdr3_aa: CASSLWKTGTTSYGYTF
d_call: TRBD1
clone_size: few
v_call: TRBV28
j_call: TRBJ1-2

cdr3_nt: TGTGCCAGCACCGAGACAGGGACTACCGGGGAGCTGTTTTTT
cdr3_aa: CASTETGTTGELFF
d_call: -
clone_size: few
v_call: TRBV6-1
j_call: TRBJ2-2

cdr3_nt: TGCAGTGCTAGTCTCTCCCGGGGCTCCCTCACAGATACGCAGTATTTT
cdr3_aa: CSASLSRGSLTDTQYF
d_call: -
clone_size: -
v_call: TRBV20-1
j_call: TRBJ2-3

cdr3_nt: TGTGCCAGCAGTTACTCGAATCCCGGTAAGGACGAGCAGTACTTC
cdr3_aa: CASSYSNPGKDEQYF
d_call: -
clone_size: -
v_call: TRBV6-5
j_call: TRBJ2-7

cdr3_nt: TGTGCCACCCGAAGGGACAACAGCAATCAGCCCCAGCATTTT
cdr3_aa: CATRRDNSNQPQHF
d_call: -
clone_size: -
v_call: TRBV6-2/TRBV6-3
j_call: TRBJ1-5

cdr3_nt: TGCAGTGCTAGGGGACAGGGGGCTAGCACTGAAGCTTTCTTT
cdr3_aa: CSARGQGASTEAFF
d_call: TRBD1
clone_size: few
v_call: TRBV20-1
j_call: TRBJ1-1

cdr3_nt: TGTGCCAGCAGTTCTACCGACAGGAGGGGAGCTGAAGCTTTCTTT
cdr3_aa: CASSSTDRRGAEAFF
d_call: -
clone_size: -
v_call: TRBV6-5
j_call: TRBJ1-1

cdr3_nt: TGCAGTGCTAGCCCCCTAGCGAGAGAGACCCAGTACTTC
cdr3_aa: CSASPLARETQYF
d_call: -
clone_size: -
v_call: TRBV20-1
j_call: TRBJ2-5

cdr3_nt: TGTGCCACCAGCACAAATGCCGCCCCTTACGAGCAGTACTTC
cdr3_aa: CATSTNAAPYEQYF
d_call: -
clone_size: -
v_call: TRBV24-1
j_call: TRBJ2-7

cdr3_nt: TGTGCCAGCAGTGCCCAAATATCTAACTATGGCTACACCTTC
cdr3_aa: CASSAQISNYGYTF
d_call: -
clone_size: few
v_call: TRBV28
j_call: TRBJ1-2

cdr3_nt: TGTGCCAGCAGCTTTGGGGGGCGCCCCTATGGCTACACCTTC
cdr3_aa: CASSFGGRPYGYTF
d_call: -
clone_size: -
v_call: TRBV7-2
j_call: TRBJ1-2